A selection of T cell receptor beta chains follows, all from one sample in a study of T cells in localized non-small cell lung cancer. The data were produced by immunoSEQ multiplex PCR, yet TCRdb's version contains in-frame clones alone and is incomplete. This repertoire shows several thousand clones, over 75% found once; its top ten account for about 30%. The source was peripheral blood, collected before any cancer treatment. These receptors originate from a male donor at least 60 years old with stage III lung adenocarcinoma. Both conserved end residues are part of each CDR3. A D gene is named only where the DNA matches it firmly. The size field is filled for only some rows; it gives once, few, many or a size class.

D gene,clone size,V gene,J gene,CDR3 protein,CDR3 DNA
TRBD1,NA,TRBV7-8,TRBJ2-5,CASSLGGTGETQYF,TGTGCCAGCAGCTTAGGAGGGACAGGGGAGACCCAGTACTTC
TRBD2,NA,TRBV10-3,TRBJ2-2,CAITNRGGANTGELFF,TGTGCCATCACCAACCGGGGGGGGGCTAACACCGGGGAGCTGTTTTTT
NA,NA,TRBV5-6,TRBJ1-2,CASSFPANYGYTF,TGTGCCAGCAGCTTTCCGGCTAACTATGGCTACACCTTC
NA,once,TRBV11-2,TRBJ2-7,CASSLGRTTYEQYF,TGTGCCAGCAGCTTAGGGAGGACTACCTACGAGCAGTACTTC
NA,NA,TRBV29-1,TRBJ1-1,CSVGLLNTEAFF,TGCAGCGTTGGACTCCTTAACACTGAAGCTTTCTTT
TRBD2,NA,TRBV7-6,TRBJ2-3,CASSPGTSGRRRHEDTQYF,TGTGCCAGCAGCCCCGGGACTAGCGGGAGGAGGCGGCACGAAGATACGCAGTATTTT
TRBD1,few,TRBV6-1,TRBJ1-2,CASSETGNYGYTF,TGTGCCAGCAGTGAGACAGGGAACTATGGCTACACCTTC
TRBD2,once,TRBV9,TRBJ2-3,CASSPRGGLGADTQYF,TGTGCCAGCAGCCCCCGGGGGGGACTTGGGGCAGATACGCAGTATTTT
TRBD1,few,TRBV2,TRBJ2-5,CASKPDRGVRTQYF,TGTGCCAGCAAGCCCGACAGGGGGGTAAGGACCCAGTACTTC
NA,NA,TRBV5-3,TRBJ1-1,CARSLRRNTEAFF,TGTGCCAGAAGCTTGAGGAGGAACACTGAAGCTTTCTTT
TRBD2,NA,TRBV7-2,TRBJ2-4,CASSLLAGSPQQYF,TGTGCCAGCAGTTTATTAGCGGGATCCCCCCAACAGTACTTC
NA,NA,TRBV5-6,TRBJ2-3,CASSLAGEDTQYF,TGTGCCAGCAGCTTGGCCGGAGAAGATACGCAGTATTTT
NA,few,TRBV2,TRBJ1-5,CASSLQLFQPQHF,TGTGCCAGCAGTCTACAGTTATTTCAGCCCCAGCATTTT
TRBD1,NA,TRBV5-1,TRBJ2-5,CASRDRGGETQYF,TGCGCCAGCAGGGACAGGGGTGGAGAGACCCAGTACTTC
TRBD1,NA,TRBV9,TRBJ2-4,CASSVAIRGPKNIQYF,TGTGCCAGCAGCGTAGCTATCAGGGGGCCCAAAAACATTCAGTACTTC
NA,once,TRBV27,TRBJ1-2,CASSPLTGRYTF,TGTGCCAGCAGCCCCTTGACAGGCCGTTACACCTTC
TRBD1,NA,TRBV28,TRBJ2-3,CASSFLQGAADTQYF,TGTGCCAGCAGTTTTCTCCAGGGGGCGGCGGATACGCAGTATTTT
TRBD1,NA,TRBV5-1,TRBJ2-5,CASSTGQGFKTQYF,TGCGCCAGCAGCACGGGACAGGGGTTTAAGACCCAGTACTTC
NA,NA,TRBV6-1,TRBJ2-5,CASTLSGTQYF,TGTGCCAGCACTTTAAGTGGGACCCAGTACTTC
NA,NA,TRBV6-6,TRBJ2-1,CASSYGGEQFF,TGTGCCAGCAGTTACGGGGGTGAGCAGTTCTTC
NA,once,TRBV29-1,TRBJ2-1,CSARPRVDEQFF,TGCAGCGCCCGGCCCAGGGTGGACGAGCAGTTCTTC
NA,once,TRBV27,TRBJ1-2,CASSVTTPPLYGYTF,TGTGCCAGCAGTGTAACGACCCCCCCCCTATATGGCTACACCTTC
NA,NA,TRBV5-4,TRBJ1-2,CASSSGHYAGYTF,TGTGCCAGCAGCTCGGGACATTATGCTGGCTACACCTTC
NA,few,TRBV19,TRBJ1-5,CASSIGTRGPQHF,TGTGCCAGTAGTATAGGGACCCGTGGGCCCCAGCATTTT
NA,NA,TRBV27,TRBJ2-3,CASSRDARRRTDTQYF,TGTGCCAGCAGTAGAGACGCTCGGCGGCGGACAGATACGCAGTATTTT
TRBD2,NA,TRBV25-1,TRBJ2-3,CASKGRSGGTDTQYF,TGTGCCAGCAAAGGAAGAAGCGGGGGAACCGATACGCAGTATTTT
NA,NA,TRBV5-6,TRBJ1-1,CASSLSGVNTEAFF,TGTGCCAGCAGCTTGTCAGGGGTGAACACTGAAGCTTTCTTT
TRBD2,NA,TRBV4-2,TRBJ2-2,CASSLRVAGGGITGELFF,TGTGCCAGCAGCCTTCGAGTAGCGGGAGGGGGTATCACCGGGGAGCTGTTTTTT
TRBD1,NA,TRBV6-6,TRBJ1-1,CASRWTGGPEAFF,TGTGCCAGCAGATGGACAGGGGGGCCTGAAGCTTTCTTT
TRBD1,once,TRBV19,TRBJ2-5,CASSPGTGYDQETQYF,TGTGCCAGTAGCCCTGGGACAGGGTATGACCAAGAGACCCAGTACTTC
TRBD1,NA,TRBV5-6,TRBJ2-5,CASSWGTDPQETQYF,TGTGCCAGCAGCTGGGGGACAGATCCCCAAGAGACCCAGTACTTC
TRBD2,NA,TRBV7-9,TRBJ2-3,CAQTGGGGTDTQYF,TGTGCCCAGACGGGGGGAGGGGGCACAGATACGCAGTATTTT
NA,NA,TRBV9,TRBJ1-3,CASSVDAVTGGRYTIYF,TGTGCCAGCAGCGTGGATGCAGTAACCGGCGGGAGGTACACCATATATTTT
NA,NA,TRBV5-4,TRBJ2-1,CASSPAALYNEQFF,TGTGCCAGCAGCCCTGCCGCCCTTTACAATGAGCAGTTCTTC
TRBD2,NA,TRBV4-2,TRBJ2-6,CASSQKSGLAGGLINGANVLTF,TGTGCCAGCAGCCAGAAGTCGGGACTAGCGGGGGGGCTTATCAACGGGGCCAACGTCCTGACTTTC
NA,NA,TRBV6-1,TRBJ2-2,CATGINTGELFF,TGTGCCACAGGGATTAACACCGGGGAGCTGTTTTTT
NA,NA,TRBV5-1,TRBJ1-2,CASSLKGQEDGYTF,TGCGCCAGCAGCTTGAAAGGCCAGGAGGATGGCTACACCTTC
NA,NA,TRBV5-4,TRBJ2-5,CASSRPGSSEETQYF,TGTGCCAGCAGCCGACCCGGTTCTAGCGAAGAGACCCAGTACTTC